The source of this T cell receptor beta chain is a study of early T cells in non-severe SARS-CoV-2 infection. Study in general: Chains stayed unpaired after sequencing of bulk RNA from unsorted whole blood.

Trimming removed 0 bases from V and 2 bases from J, with 8 bases in between. CDR3 size: 14 residues. TCRdb ran MiXCR on the 5' RACE reads and lists one entry per CDR3 protein. Altogether 45,000 or so distinct CDR3 sequences are present, 20% to 25% being singletons, with the ten largest covering around 5%. This clonotype was seen a handful of times. Here the sequenced sample was whole blood, taken at baseline. This receptor was taken from an adult who was a healthcare worker with PCR-confirmed SARS-CoV-2 infection or an uninfected control (not recorded which). The rearrangement links TRBV12-3 or TRBV12-4 to TRBJ2-7, with D perhaps TRBD1 (6 bases). CDR3 sequence reads: CASSLAGAAYEQYF. CDR3 bases: TGTGCCAGCAGTTTAGCGGGGGCAGCCTACGAGCAGTACTTC.